Following are 13 T cell receptor beta chains from one sample sequenced in a study of beta chain features in type 1 diabetes. cDNA synthesis used the whole RNA isolate, giving expressed TCRB sequences. TCRdb's table, derived via immunoSEQ multiplex PCR, lists solely in-frame clones and lacks some. The sample lists roughly 230,000 clones; around 10% were seen once. What was sequenced was naive CD4+ T cells from blood. Receptors originate from a woman in her late teens or twenties in good health.

The chain carries TRBV7-2 and TRBJ2-2; D is perhaps TRBD1 (5 bases). V shed 2 bases and J shed 6 bases, with 19 bases lying between them. The length of the CDR3 is 17 residues. Germline CDR1 reads SGHTA; CDR2 reads FQGNSA. CDR3 nucleotide sequence: TGTGCCAGCAGCTTATATCCAGGGCGGTTTGAGTCCGGGGAGCTGTTTTTT. Protein product: CASSLYPGRFESGELFF. Full variable domain (missing parts from reference TRBV7-2 and TRBJ2-2): GAGVSQSPSNKVTEKGKDVELRCDPISGHTALYWYRQSLGQGLEFLIYFQGNSAPDKSGLPSDRFSAERTGGSVSTLTIQRTQQEDSAVYLCASSLYPGRFESGELFFGEGSRLTVL.

Worth noting for this clone: The junction does not match germline at one end; this may be a read error. The chain employs TRBV15 and TRBJ2-5; 8 bases agree with TRBD1. This CDR3 has 14 residues. The germline CDR1 and CDR2 sequences are LNHNV and YYDKDF (reference sequence). The CDR3 protein is CATSLGQGAEAQYF. DNA of the CDR3: TGTGCCACCAGCCTCGGACAGGGAGCAGAGGCCCAGTACTTC.

V is TRBV18 and J is TRBJ1-6; 10 bases agree with TRBD1. The CDR3 is made up of 14 amino acids. The ends lost 4 bases at V and 6 bases at J; junction bases unmatched: 0. Germline CDR1 is KGHSH and CDR2 is LQKENI. This CDR3 is CASSRDRGNSPLHF. The CDR3 DNA follows: TGTGCCAGCTCACGGGACAGGGGTAATTCACCCCTCCACTTT.

The chain is built from TRBV15 and TRBJ1-6, with TRBD1 identical over 9 bases. The V gene end was trimmed by 3 bases and the J gene end by 5 bases; junction bases not matched to a gene: 2. The CDR3 consists of 15 residues. Germline CDR1 is LNHNV and CDR2 is YYDKDF (reference sequence). This CDR3 reads CATSSRDRDNSPLHF. The CDR3, as DNA: TGTGCCACCAGCAGCCGGGACAGGGATAATTCACCCCTCCACTTT.

The chain has TRBV25-1 and TRBJ1-1; 7 positions match TRBD1. V dropped 0 bases and J dropped 7; count of bases not matched to a gene: 5. Germline V gene data show CDR1 as MGHDK and CDR2 as SYGVNS. This CDR3 spans 14 amino acids. CDR3 DNA sequence: TGTGCCAGCAGTGAATATGGGGCAGGGGGTGAAGCTTTCTTT. Its protein product is CASSEYGAGGEAFF.

The table lists this clone with a few counts. The J gene is TRBJ2-3, the V gene TRBV27; 10 bases map to TRBD2. This CDR3 is 16 amino acids long. The J segment lost 2 bases and the V segment lost 0 bases, leaving 2 bases of the junction unmatched. The germline V gene has CDR1 MNHEY and CDR2 SMNVEV (reference sequence). CDR3 DNA: TGTGCCAGCAGTTTATCCCTAGCGGGGGCCACAGATACGCAGTATTTT. This codes for CASSLSLAGATDTQYF.

A few counts support this clone. The J gene is TRBJ2-7, the V gene TRBV4-2; D call uncertain. Germline V gives CDR1 LGHNA, CDR2 YNFKEQ. CDR3 length: 13 residues. V was cut by 1 base and J by 6 bases, with 10 bases left in between. The CDR3 here is CASSQVVEAEQYF. The CDR3 DNA follows: TGTGCCAGCAGCCAAGTTGTCGAGGCCGAGCAGTACTTC.

A few counts support this clone. The gene calls are TRBV4-1 and TRBJ2-3; TRBD2 matches 9 bases. CDR1 and CDR2 from the germline V gene are MGHRA and YSYEKL. The CDR3 is 15 amino acids. Trimming cost V 6 bases and J 1 base; bases outside gene matches: 5. CDR3 nucleotides: TGCGCCAGCAGGAAGAAGCGGGAGGGCACAGATACGCAGTATTTT. Its protein product is CASRKKREGTDTQYF.

The chain employs TRBV28 and TRBJ1-1; D perhaps matches TRBD1 (6 bases). Germline V gives CDR1 MDHEN, CDR2 SYDVKM. The CDR3 runs 14 residues. Deletions cut 7 bases from V and 1 base from J, with 13 bases between. Here the CDR3 reads CASTEGGKNTEAFF. The DNA of the CDR3 is TGTGCCAGCACGGAGGGGGGGAAGAACACTGAAGCTTTCTTT.

This clone showed up just a few times. The chain recombines TRBV5-1 with TRBJ2-2; no clear D gene. V lost 1 base to trimming and J lost 5 bases, with 15 bases between them. Germline loops: CDR1 SGHRS, CDR2 YFSETQ. The CDR3 sequence is 16 residues long. Written as DNA, the CDR3 is TGCGCCAGCAGCTTGTGGCCAGAAGATTCGACCGGGGAGCTGTTTTTT. This encodes CASSLWPEDSTGELFF.

Only a few counts were recorded for this clone. The rearrangement joins TRBV30 to TRBJ1-5, with 12 nucleotides matching TRBD1. CDR1 is GTSNPN and CDR2 is SVGIG in the germline V gene (reference sequence). With 2 bases clipped from V and 7 bases from J, the junction kept 6 bases outside the gene matches. The CDR3 is made up of 15 amino acids. This CDR3 is CAWSPGQGAFQPQHF. The CDR3 nucleotides are TGTGCCTGGAGTCCGGGACAGGGGGCATTCCAGCCCCAGCATTTT. Drawing the rest from reference TRBV30 and TRBJ1-5, the complete variable domain is SQTIHQWPATLVQPVGSPLSLECTVEGTSNPNLYWYRQAAGRGLQLLFYSVGIGQISSEVPQNLSASRPQDRQFILSSKKLLLSDSGFYLCAWSPGQGAFQPQHFGDGTRLSIL.

This clone was seen a few times. This chain connects TRBV18 to TRBJ2-2, with 8 bases aligning to TRBD2. The CDR3 is made up of 17 amino acids. The V gene end was trimmed by 1 base and the J gene end by 4 bases; junction bases not matched to a gene: 8. The germline V gene encodes CDR1 KGHSH and CDR2 LQKENI. CDR3 protein: CASSPLAAGGFTGELFF. The DNA for the CDR3 is TGTGCCAGCTCACCACTTGCCGCGGGGGGTTTCACCGGGGAGCTGTTTTTT.

This chain joins TRBV28 and TRBJ2-7, with 7 bases identical to TRBD1. This CDR3 has 15 amino acids. V shed 3 bases, J shed 1 base, and the junction held 6 bases outside the gene matches. Germline loops: CDR1 MDHEN, CDR2 SYDVKM. CDR3 loop: CASSFPPQGSYEQYF. The CDR3 DNA reads TGTGCCAGCAGTTTCCCTCCACAGGGGTCCTACGAGCAGTACTTC.